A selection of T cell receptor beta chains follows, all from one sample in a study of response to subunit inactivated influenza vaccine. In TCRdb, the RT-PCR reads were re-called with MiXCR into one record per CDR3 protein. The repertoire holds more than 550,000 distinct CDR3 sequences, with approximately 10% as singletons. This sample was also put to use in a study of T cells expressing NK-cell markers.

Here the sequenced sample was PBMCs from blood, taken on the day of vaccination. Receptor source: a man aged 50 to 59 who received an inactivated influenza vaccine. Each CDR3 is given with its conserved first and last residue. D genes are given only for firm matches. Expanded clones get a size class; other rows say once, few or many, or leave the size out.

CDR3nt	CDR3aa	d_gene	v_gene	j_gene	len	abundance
TGTGCCAGCATGCCACTTGGGCAGGGGTACTATGGCTACACCTTC	CASMPLGQGYYGYTF	.	TRBV3-1	TRBJ1-2	15	few
TGTGCCAGCAGCGGGACCAGAGACATTCAGTACTTC	CASSGTRDIQYF	.	TRBV7-4	TRBJ2-4	12	.
TGTGCCAGCAGCTTCGGGACAGGGGCCTACGAGCAGTACTTC	CASSFGTGAYEQYF	TRBD1	TRBV5-1	TRBJ2-7	14	many
TGTGCCAGCAGCCCAGGGACAGGTGGACGAAACACCTACGAGCAGTACTTC	CASSPGTGGRNTYEQYF	TRBD1	TRBV6-1	TRBJ2-7	17	few
TGTGCCAGCAGCCTCTTGGGACATAATGAAAAACTGTTTTTT	CASSLLGHNEKLFF	.	TRBV3-1	TRBJ1-4	14	few
TGTGCCAGCAGTAGGGACCAAGAGACCCAGTACTTC	CASSRDQETQYF	.	TRBV12-3/TRBV12-4	TRBJ2-5	12	.
TGTGCCAGCAGCCAAGATTACAGCTACAATGAGCAGTTCTTC	CASSQDYSYNEQFF	.	TRBV4-2	TRBJ2-1	14	few
TGTGCCAGCAGCCGGGACAGATTTAATTCACCCCTCCACTTT	CASSRDRFNSPLHF	TRBD1	TRBV28	TRBJ1-6	14	many
TGTGCCAGCAGTTTACGGCACAGGGACGAAAAACTGTTTTTT	CASSLRHRDEKLFF	.	TRBV12-3/TRBV12-4	TRBJ1-4	14	many
TGCGCCAGCAGCTTGGTGGCCAGGGGGATTCACAATGAGCAGTTCTTC	CASSLVARGIHNEQFF	TRBD1	TRBV5-1	TRBJ2-1	16	many